These 11 T cell receptor beta chains came from one sample sequenced in a study of cytotoxic CD8 clonotypes in ibrutinib-treated CLL (dated by TCRdb to the early 2020s). The sample's time point label is to be understood as: approximately 25 months on ibrutinib. The library was prepared using the immunoSEQ multiplex PCR assay. Imported from immuneACCESS, the table was reduced by TCRdb to in-frame sequences with V and J called. These copies leave out some clones; in studies compared against another copy, an unresolved V gene accounts for under half, and the cause of the remainder is not known. In all, the sample holds hundreds of thousands of clones, and 70% of those were seen once. The top ten clones comprise approximately 15% of the sample. The material sequenced was PBMCs, taken after 24 months of ibrutinib treatment. All receptors come from a human donor with chronic lymphocytic leukemia.

The J gene is TRBJ2-7, the V gene TRBV7-3; 8 nucleotides match TRBD2. J was trimmed by 3 bases and V by 2 bases; bases with no gene match: 9. This CDR3 spans 16 amino acids. Per the germline V gene, CDR1 is SGHTA and CDR2 is FQGTGA. DNA of the CDR3: TGTGCCAGCAGCTTATACCCGGGGGGGCGAAGCTACGAGCAGTACTTC. It specifies CASSLYPGGRSYEQYF.

This sequence joins TRBV6-5 and TRBJ1-2; 8 bases are shared with TRBD1. Germline CDR1 is MNHEY and CDR2 is SVGAGI. There are 13 residues in the CDR3. The V gene end was trimmed by 10 bases and the J gene end by 3 bases; junction bases not matched to a gene: 7. CDR3 nucleotides: TGTGCCATCGGCAGGGGGCGGGACTATGGCTACACCTTC. Protein sequence: CAIGRGRDYGYTF.

The chain joins TRBV6-5 to TRBJ2-7; the match to TRBD1 covers 10 bases. Germline V CDR1 and CDR2: MNHEY, SVGAGI. Trimming cost V 4 bases and J 6 bases; bases outside gene matches: 9. The CDR3 is 15 amino acids. The CDR3 spells CASSSGTGVFGEQYF. The DNA of the CDR3 is TGTGCCAGCAGTTCCGGGACAGGGGTGTTCGGCGAGCAGTACTTC.

The genes are TRBV5-6 and TRBJ1-3, with D possibly matching TRBD1 (5 bases). The germline V gene encodes CDR1 SGHDT and CDR2 YYEEEE. V gave up 1 base and J gave up 3 bases, with 11 bases separating them. The CDR3 spans 15 residues. CDR3 sequence: CASSLLDRDGNTIYF. CDR3 DNA: TGTGCCAGCAGCTTGTTAGACAGAGATGGAAACACCATATATTTT. Drawing the rest from reference TRBV5-6 and TRBJ1-3, the complete variable domain is DAGVTQSPTHLIKTRGQQVTLRCSPKSGHDTVSWYQQALGQGPQFIFQYYEEEERQRGNFPDRFSGHQFPNYSSELNVNALLLGDSALYLCASSLLDRDGNTIYFGEGSWLTVV.

This sequence joins TRBV29-1 and TRBJ1-2; 7 positions match TRBD1. The V gene end was trimmed by 6 bases and the J gene end by 6 bases; junction bases not matched to a gene: 19. Germline V gene data show CDR1 as SQVTM and CDR2 as ANQGSEA. The CDR3 has 16 amino acids. The CDR3 is CSVILPGQVERDGYTF. Here the CDR3 DNA reads TGCAGCGTCATCCTGCCCGGACAGGTCGAAAGAGATGGCTACACCTTC.

Only a few counts were recorded for this clone. This chain links TRBV6-4 with TRBJ1-2, with a weak D call TRBD1 (6 bases). Looked up from germline, CDR1 is MRHNA and CDR2 is SNTAGT. With 8 bases removed from V and 8 bases from J, the gap between germline ends came to 15 bases. CDR3 length: 12 residues. DNA for the CDR3: TGTGCCAGCCCTTGGGGGGGGCAAGGCTACACCTTC. Translating it yields CASPWGGQGYTF.

The gene calls are TRBV30 and TRBJ2-1, with a weak D call TRBD2 (6 bases). This CDR3 contains 14 residues. V lost 1 base and J 0 bases, leaving 7 bases between the germline ends. The germline CDR1 and CDR2 sequences are GTSNPN and SVGIG (reference sequence). This CDR3 reads CAWSDGSSYNEQFF. The CDR3, as DNA: TGTGCCTGGAGTGACGGGAGCTCCTACAATGAGCAGTTCTTC.

The J gene is TRBJ1-5, the V gene TRBV6-6; the match to TRBD1 covers 10 bases. CDR3 length: 16 amino acids. Germline assignment: CDR1 MNHNY and CDR2 SVGAGI (reference sequence). V shed 0 bases and J 2 bases; nucleotides not matched to a gene: 1. The DNA for the CDR3 is TGTGCCAGCAGTTACTCGGGGACAGGGGGCAATCAGCCCCAGCATTTT. Protein: CASSYSGTGGNQPQHF.

This chain links TRBV5-1 with TRBJ2-7; weak D call: TRBD2 (6 bases). V gave up 5 bases and J gave up 1 base, with 10 bases separating them. The CDR3 runs to 13 residues. Germline V CDR1 and CDR2: SGHRS, YFSETQ. The chain's CDR3 is CASSIAVSYEQYF. The CDR3, as DNA: TGCGCCAGCAGTATAGCGGTATCCTACGAGCAGTACTTC.

The chain combines TRBV7-9 with TRBJ2-1; no reliable D call. The CDR3 extends over 11 amino acids. Trimming pared 1 base from V and 13 bases from J, leaving 8 bases between. Germline V lookup: CDR1 SEHNR, CDR2 FQNEAQ (reference sequence). CDR3 nucleotide sequence: TGTGCCAGCAGCTTAGACCCCGAACAGTTCTTC. Its translation is CASSLDPEQFF.

The chain carries TRBV7-3 and TRBJ2-1; D gene uncertain. This CDR3 spans 15 amino acids. CDR1 and CDR2 (germline): SGHTA, FQGTGA. V was cut by 5 bases and J by 2 bases, with 13 bases left in between. The CDR3 DNA reads TGTGCCAGCAGCGTCCGTCCCACACCCTACAATGAGCAGTTCTTC. Encoded protein: CASSVRPTPYNEQFF.